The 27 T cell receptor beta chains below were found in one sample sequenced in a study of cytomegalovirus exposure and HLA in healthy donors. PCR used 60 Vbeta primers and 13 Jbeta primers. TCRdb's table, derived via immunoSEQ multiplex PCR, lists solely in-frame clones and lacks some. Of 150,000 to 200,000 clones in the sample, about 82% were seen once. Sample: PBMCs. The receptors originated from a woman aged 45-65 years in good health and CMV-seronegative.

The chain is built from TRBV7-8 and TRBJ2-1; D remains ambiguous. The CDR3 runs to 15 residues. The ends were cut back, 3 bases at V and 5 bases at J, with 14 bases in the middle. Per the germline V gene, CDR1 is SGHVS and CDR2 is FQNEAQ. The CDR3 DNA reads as TGTGCCAGCAGCTTTACCGGGTCCCCAAACAATGAGCAGTTCTTC. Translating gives CASSFTGSPNNEQFF.

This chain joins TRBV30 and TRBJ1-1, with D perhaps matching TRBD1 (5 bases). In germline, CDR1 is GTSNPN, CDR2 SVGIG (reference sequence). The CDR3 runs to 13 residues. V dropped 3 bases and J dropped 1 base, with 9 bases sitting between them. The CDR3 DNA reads TGTGCCTGGAGCAGGGTCTGGAACACTGAAGCTTTCTTT. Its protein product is CAWSRVWNTEAFF.

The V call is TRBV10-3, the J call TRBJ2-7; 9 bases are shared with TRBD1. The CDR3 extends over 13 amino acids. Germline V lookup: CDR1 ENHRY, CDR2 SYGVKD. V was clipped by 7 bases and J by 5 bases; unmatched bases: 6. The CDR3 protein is CAITATGGDEQYF. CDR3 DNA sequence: TGTGCCATCACCGCTACAGGGGGCGACGAGCAGTACTTC.

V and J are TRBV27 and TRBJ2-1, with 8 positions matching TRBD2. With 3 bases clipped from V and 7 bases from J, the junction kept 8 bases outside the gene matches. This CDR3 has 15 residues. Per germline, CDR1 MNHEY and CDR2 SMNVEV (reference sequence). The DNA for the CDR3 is TGTGCCAGCAGTTTCGACGGGAGGGCTGTTAATGAGCAGTTCTTC. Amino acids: CASSFDGRAVNEQFF.

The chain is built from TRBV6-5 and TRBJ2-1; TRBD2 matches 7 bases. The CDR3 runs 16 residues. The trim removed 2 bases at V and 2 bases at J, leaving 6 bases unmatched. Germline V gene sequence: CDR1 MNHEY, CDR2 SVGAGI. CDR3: CASSYPGLAAYNEQFF. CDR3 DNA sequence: TGTGCCAGCAGTTACCCGGGGCTAGCGGCCTACAATGAGCAGTTCTTC.

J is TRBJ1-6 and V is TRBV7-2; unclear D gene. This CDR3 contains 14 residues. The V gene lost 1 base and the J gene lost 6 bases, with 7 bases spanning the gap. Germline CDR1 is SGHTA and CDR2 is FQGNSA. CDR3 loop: CASSLGQVNSPLHF. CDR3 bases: TGTGCCAGCAGCTTAGGGCAGGTTAATTCACCCCTCCACTTT.

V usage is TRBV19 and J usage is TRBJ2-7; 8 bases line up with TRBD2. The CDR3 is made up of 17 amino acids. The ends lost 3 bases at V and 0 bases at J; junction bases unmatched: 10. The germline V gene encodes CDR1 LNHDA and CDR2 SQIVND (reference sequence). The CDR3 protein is CASSIGLAGDLSYEQYF. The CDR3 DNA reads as TGTGCCAGTAGTATCGGGCTAGCGGGCGACCTCTCCTACGAGCAGTACTTC.

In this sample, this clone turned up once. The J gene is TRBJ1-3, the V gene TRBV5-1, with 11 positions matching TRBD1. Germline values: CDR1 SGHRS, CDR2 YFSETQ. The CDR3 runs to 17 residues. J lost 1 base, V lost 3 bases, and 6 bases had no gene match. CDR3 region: CASSSGGTGGSGNTIYF. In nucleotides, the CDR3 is TGCGCCAGCAGCTCAGGAGGGACAGGGGGATCTGGAAACACCATATATTTT.

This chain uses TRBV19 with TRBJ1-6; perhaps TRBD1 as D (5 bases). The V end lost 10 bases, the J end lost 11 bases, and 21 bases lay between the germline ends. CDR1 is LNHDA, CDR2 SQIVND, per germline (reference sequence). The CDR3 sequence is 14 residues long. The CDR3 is CATSRGGSPTPLHF. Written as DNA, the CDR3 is TGTGCCACCTCGAGGGGCGGGAGTCCAACACCCCTCCACTTT.

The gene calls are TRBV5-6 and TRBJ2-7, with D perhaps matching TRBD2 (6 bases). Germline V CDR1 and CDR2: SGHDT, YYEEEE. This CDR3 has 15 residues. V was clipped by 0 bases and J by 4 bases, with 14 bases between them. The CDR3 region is CASSLASGVGYEQYF. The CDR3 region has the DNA TGTGCCAGCAGCTTGGCCTCGGGGGTCGGGTACGAGCAGTACTTC.

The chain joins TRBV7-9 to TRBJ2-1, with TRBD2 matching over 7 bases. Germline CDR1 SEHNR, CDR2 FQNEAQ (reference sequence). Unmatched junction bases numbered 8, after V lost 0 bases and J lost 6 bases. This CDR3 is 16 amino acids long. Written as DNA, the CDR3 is TGTGCCAGCAGCTTAGCTACTAGCGTGAGAGTCAATGAGCAGTTCTTC. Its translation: CASSLATSVRVNEQFF.

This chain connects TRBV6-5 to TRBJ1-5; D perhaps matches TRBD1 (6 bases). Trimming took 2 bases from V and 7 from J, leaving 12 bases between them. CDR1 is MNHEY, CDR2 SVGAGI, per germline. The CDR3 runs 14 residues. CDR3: CASSYKQGWQPQHF. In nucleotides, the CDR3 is TGTGCCAGCAGTTACAAACAGGGCTGGCAGCCCCAGCATTTT.

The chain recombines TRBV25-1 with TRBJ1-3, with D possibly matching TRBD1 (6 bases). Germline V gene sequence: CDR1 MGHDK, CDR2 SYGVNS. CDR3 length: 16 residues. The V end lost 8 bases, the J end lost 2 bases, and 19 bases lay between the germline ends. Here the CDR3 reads CASDREQGDTGNTIYF. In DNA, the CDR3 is TGTGCCAGCGACCGAGAACAGGGAGACACTGGAAACACCATATATTTT.

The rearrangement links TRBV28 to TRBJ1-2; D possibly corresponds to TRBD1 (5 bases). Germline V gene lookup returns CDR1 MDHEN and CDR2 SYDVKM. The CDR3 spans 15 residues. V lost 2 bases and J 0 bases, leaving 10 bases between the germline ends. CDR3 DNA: TGTGCCAGCAGTTTAACAGGCAGGTCTAACTATGGCTACACCTTC. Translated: CASSLTGRSNYGYTF.

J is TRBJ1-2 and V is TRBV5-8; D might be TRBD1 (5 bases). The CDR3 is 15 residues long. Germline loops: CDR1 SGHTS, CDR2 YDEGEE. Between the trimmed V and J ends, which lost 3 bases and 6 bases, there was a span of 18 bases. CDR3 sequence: CASSSWRASGDGYTF. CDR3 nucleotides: TGTGCCAGCAGCTCCTGGCGGGCGTCGGGGGATGGCTACACCTTC.

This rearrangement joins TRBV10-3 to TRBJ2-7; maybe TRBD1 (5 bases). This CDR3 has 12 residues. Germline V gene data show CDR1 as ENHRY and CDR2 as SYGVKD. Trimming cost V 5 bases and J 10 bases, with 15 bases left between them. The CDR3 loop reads CAISPGQGAQYF. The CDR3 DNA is TGTGCCATCAGTCCCGGACAAGGGGCCCAGTACTTC.

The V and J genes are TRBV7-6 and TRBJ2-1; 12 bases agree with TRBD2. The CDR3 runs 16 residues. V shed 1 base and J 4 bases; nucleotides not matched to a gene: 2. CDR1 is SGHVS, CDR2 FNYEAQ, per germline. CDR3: CASSLEGTSGYNEQFF. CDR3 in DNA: TGTGCCAGCAGCTTAGAGGGGACTAGCGGGTACAATGAGCAGTTCTTC.

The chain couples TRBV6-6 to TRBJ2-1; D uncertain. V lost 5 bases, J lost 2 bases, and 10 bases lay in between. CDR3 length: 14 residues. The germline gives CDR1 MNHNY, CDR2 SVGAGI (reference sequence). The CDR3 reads CASSPSPTYNEQFF. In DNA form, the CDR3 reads TGTGCCAGCAGTCCATCCCCTACCTACAATGAGCAGTTCTTC.

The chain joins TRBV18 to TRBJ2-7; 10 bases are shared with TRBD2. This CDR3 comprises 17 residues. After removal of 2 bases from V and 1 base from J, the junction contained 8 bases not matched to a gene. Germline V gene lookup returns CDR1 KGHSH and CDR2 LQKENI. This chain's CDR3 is CASSPVQPAGGSYEQYF. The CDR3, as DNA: TGTGCCAGCTCACCAGTCCAGCCAGCGGGAGGGTCCTACGAGCAGTACTTC.

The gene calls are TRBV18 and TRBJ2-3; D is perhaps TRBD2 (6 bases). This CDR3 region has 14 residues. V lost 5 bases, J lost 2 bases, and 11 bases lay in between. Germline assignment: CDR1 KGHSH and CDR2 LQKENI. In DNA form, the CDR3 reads TGTGCCAGCTCAGACGGGAGTTCCACAGATACGCAGTATTTT. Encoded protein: CASSDGSSTDTQYF.

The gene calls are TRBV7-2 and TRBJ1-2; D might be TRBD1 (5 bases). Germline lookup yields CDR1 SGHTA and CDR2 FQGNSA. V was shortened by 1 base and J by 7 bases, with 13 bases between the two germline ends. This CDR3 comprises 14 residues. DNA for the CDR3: TGTGCCAGCAGCTTAGATGGGGCCCGGAGTGGCTACACCTTC. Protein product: CASSLDGARSGYTF.

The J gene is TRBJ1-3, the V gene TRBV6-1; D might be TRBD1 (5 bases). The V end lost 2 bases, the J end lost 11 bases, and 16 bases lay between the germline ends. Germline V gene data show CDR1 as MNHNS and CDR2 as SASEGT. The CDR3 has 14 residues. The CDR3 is CASSETQARAAIYF. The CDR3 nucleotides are TGTGCCAGCAGTGAAACACAGGCTAGGGCAGCCATATATTTT.

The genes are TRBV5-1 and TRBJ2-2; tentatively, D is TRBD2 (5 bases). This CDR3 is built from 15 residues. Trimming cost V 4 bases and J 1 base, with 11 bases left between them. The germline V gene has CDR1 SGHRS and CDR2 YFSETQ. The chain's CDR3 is CASSGPSGNTGELFF. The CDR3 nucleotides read TGCGCCAGCAGCGGCCCCAGCGGGAACACCGGGGAGCTGTTTTTT.

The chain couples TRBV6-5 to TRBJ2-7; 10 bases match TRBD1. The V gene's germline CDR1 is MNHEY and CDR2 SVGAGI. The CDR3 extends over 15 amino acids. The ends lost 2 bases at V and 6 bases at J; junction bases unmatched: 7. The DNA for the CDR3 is TGTGCCAGCAGTTACCCTGGGGGACAGGGGTTCGAGCAGTACTTC. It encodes CASSYPGGQGFEQYF.

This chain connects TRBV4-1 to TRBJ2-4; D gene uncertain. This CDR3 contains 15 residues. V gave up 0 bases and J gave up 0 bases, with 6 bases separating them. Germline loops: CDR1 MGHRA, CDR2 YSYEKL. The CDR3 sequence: CASSQDPLAKNIQYF. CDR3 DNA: TGCGCCAGCAGCCAAGATCCACTAGCCAAAAACATTCAGTACTTC.

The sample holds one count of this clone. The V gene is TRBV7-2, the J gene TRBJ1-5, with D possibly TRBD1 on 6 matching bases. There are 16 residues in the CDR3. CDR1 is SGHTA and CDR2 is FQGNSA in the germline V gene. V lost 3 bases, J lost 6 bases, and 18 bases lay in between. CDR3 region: CASSLDAGTPAQPQHF. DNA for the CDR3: TGTGCCAGCAGCTTGGATGCCGGGACACCCGCTCAGCCCCAGCATTTT.

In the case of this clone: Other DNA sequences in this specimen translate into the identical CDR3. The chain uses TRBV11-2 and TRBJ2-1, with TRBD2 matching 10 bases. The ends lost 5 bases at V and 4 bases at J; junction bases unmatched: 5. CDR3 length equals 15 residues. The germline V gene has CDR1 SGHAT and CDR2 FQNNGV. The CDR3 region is CASSPTSGTYNEQFF. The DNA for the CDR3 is TGTGCCAGCAGCCCCACTAGCGGGACGTACAATGAGCAGTTCTTC.